This TCR beta chain comes out of a study of graft-versus-host responses after intestinal transplantation. The assay was immunoSEQ multiplex PCR, and TCRdb's table has in-frame clones only and misses some. The profile shows tens of thousands of clones, about 93% of them singletons. Germline V gives CDR1 SEHNR, CDR2 FQNEAQ (reference sequence). The CDR3 consists of 17 residues. V shed 3 bases, J shed 6 bases, and the junction held 13 bases outside the gene matches. Notes on this clone: Its antigen is not identified.

The TCR comes from a human donor who received an intestinal transplant. V and J are TRBV7-9 and TRBJ2-1; 8 bases align to TRBD1. This material consisted of unstimulated CD8+ T cells sorted from spleen or lymph node cells, taken before intestinal transplant. In nucleotides, the CDR3 is TGTGCCAGCAGCTTGGGGGTGGACAGGGAGAATAGCAATGAGCAGTTCTTC. As protein: CASSLGVDRENSNEQFF.